This T cell receptor beta chain was found in a study of T-cell reconstitution after alpha-beta-depleted transplantation in children. The TCRbeta library was prepared with unique molecular identifiers. MiXCR, applied by TCRdb to the PCR reads, yields one record per CDR3 protein. The repertoire consists of over 150,000 distinct CDR3 sequences, with 6.6% occurring once and the leading ten covering 5.5% to 6.5%. This material consisted of PBMCs, taken before TCRalphabeta/CD19-depleted stem cell transplant. The receptor comes from a boy aged 2-15 years with acute lymphoblastic leukemia, due to receive a stem cell transplant.

The CDR3 DNA is TGTGCCAGCAGTTTAGAGTGGGGACAGCCTCTTTATCAGCCCCAGCATTTT. This encodes CASSLEWGQPLYQPQHF. V and J are TRBV12-3 or TRBV12-4 and TRBJ1-5; 7 nucleotides align to TRBD1. The J segment lost 5 bases and the V segment lost 1 base, leaving 11 bases of the junction unmatched. CDR3 length: 17 amino acids.